This T cell receptor beta chain appears in the sequencing data of a study of blood T cell repertoires in COVID-19. Study-wide background: The origin of the acute and convalescent COVID-19 samples was the United States, Italy and Spain. PBMCs, B-cell-depleted T cells, or T cells were the source of the cDNA or gDNA that made up the material.

In the original processing: Amplification with reference gene primers provided the estimates of nucleated cell counts. Clones were read by immunoSEQ multiplex PCR, and TCRdb kept only the in-frame ones, dropping some. V, J and clone size reflect that table, while D and trimming were determined from the DNA. Seen here are 300,000 to 350,000 clones, roughly 87% observed once, and the top ten hold more than 7.5%. V lost 0 bases and J lost 8, with 16 bases in between. CDR3 length: 15 amino acids. Germline loops: CDR1 LGHNA, CDR2 YSLEER. A single count supports this clone. The clonotype originates from a young man with COVID-19, enrolled during active disease. This rearrangement joins TRBV4-3 to TRBJ1-2; D is uncertain. Sequencing was done on a sample of peripheral blood. The CDR3 DNA follows: TGCGCCAGCAGCCAAGATTTTAGGACGGACTCGGGCTACACCTTC. This gives the protein CASSQDFRTDSGYTF.